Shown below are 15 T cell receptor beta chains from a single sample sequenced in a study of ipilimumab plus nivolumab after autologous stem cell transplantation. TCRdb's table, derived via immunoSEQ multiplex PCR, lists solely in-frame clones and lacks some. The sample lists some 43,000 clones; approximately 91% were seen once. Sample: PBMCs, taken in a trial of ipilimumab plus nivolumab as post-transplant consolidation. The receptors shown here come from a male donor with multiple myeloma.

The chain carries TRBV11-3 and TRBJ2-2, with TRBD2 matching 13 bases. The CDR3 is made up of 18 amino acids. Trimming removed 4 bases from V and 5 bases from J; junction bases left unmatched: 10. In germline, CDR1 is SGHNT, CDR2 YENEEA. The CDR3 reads CASSSYGTSGIGTGELFF. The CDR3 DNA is TGTGCCAGCAGCTCCTACGGGACTAGCGGGATCGGGACCGGGGAGCTGTTTTTT.

The CDR3 DNA is TGTGCCAGCAGCGGACCGGGACAGGGTACCGATACGCAGTATTTT. This gives the protein CASSGPGQGTDTQYF. This chain connects TRBV2 to TRBJ2-3; TRBD1 matches at 9 bases. Unmatched junction bases numbered 10, after V lost 6 bases and J lost 6 bases. The germline CDR1 and CDR2 sequences are SNHLY and FYNNEI. The CDR3 has 15 residues.

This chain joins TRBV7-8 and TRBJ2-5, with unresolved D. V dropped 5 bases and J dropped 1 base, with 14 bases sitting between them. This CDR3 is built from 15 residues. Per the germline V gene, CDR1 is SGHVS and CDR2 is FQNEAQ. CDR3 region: CASSPRGRPQETQYF. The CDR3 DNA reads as TGTGCCAGCAGCCCCCGTGGACGGCCCCAAGAGACCCAGTACTTC. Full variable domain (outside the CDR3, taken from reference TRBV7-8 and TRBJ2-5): GAGVSQSPRYKVAKRGQDVALRCDPISGHVSLFWYQQALGQGPEFLTYFQNEAQLDKSGLPSDRFFAERPEGSVSTLKIQRTQQEDSAVYLCASSPRGRPQETQYFGPGTRLLVL.

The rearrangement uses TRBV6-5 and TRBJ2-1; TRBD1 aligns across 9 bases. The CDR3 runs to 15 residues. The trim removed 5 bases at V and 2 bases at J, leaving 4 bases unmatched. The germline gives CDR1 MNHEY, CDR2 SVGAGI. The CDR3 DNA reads TGTGCCAGCAGTATCCGGGACAGGGCCTACAATGAGCAGTTCTTC. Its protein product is CASSIRDRAYNEQFF.

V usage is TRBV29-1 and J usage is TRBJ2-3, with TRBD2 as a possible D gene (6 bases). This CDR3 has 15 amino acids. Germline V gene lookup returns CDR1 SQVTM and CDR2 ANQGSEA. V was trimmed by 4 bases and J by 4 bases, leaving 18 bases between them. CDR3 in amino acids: CSVGASAGSADTQYF. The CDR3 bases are TGCAGCGTTGGGGCTAGCGCGGGGTCGGCAGATACGCAGTATTTT.

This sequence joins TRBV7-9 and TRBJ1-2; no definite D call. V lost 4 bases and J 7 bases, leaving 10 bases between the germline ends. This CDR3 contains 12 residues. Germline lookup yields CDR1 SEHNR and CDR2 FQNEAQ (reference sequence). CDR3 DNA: TGTGCCAGCAGCTCCCGCGAGGGTGGCTACACCTTC. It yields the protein CASSSREGGYTF.

CDR3 nucleotides: TGTGCCAGCAGCTTAGTACCGGGCGGGGGCGCTTTCTTT. Translating it yields CASSLVPGGGAFF. The V call is TRBV11-2, the J call TRBJ1-1, with D tentatively TRBD1 (6 bases). In germline, CDR1 is SGHAT, CDR2 FQNNGV. The CDR3 consists of 13 residues. V lost 1 base and J lost 11, with 14 bases in between.

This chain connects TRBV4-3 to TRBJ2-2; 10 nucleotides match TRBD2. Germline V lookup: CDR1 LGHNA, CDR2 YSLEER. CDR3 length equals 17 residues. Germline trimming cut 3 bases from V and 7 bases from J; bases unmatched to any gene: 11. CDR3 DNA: TGCGCCAGCAGCCAGCGTTATAGCGGGGGGTTAGACGGGGAGCTGTTTTTT. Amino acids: CASSQRYSGGLDGELFF.

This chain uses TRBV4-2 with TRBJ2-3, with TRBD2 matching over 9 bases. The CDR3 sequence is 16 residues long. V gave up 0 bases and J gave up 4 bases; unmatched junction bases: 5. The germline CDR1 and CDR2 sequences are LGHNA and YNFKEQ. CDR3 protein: CASSQDRLAGADTQYF. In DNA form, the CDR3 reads TGTGCCAGCAGCCAAGATCGATTAGCGGGAGCAGATACGCAGTATTTT.

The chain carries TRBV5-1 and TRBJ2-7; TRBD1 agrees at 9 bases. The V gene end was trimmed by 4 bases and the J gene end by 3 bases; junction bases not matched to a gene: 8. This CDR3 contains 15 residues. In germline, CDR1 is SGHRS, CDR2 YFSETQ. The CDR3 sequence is CASSNTGTGLYEQYF. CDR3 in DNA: TGCGCCAGCAGCAATACCGGGACAGGGCTCTACGAGCAGTACTTC. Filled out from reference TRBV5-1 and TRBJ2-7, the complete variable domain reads KAGVTQTPRYLIKTRGQQVTLSCSPISGHRSVSWYQQTPGQGLQFLFEYFSETQRNKGNFPGRFSGRQFSNSRSEMNVSTLELGDSALYLCASSNTGTGLYEQYFGPGTRLTVT.

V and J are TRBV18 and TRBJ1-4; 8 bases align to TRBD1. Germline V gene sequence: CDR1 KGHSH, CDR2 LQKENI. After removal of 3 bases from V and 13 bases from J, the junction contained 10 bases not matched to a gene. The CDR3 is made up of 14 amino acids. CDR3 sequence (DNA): TGTGCCAGCTCACCGGACAGGGCAATTGGGGGACTGTTTTTT. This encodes CASSPDRAIGGLFF. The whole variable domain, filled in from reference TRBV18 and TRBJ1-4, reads NAGVMQNPRHLVRRRGQEARLRCSPMKGHSHVYWYRQLPEEGLKFMVYLQKENIIDESGMPKERFSAEFPKEGPSILRIQQVVRGDSAAYFCASSPDRAIGGLFFGSGTQLSVL.

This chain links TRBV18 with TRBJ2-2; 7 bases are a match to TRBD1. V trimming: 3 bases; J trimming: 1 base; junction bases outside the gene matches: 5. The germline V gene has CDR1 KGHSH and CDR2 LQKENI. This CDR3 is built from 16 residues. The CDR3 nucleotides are TGTGCCAGCTCACCGCAAAGACAGGGGAACACCGGGGAGCTGTTTTTT. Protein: CASSPQRQGNTGELFF. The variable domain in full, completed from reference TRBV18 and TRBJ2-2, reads NAGVMQNPRHLVRRRGQEARLRCSPMKGHSHVYWYRQLPEEGLKFMVYLQKENIIDESGMPKERFSAEFPKEGPSILRIQQVVRGDSAAYFCASSPQRQGNTGELFFGEGSRLTVL.

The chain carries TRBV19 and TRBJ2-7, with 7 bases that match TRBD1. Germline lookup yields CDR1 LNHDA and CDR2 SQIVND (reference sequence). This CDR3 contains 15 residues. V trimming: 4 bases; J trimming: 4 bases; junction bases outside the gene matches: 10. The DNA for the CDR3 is TGTGCCAGTAGTACCGTCCCGGGACAGTTATACGAGCAGTACTTC. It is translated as CASSTVPGQLYEQYF.

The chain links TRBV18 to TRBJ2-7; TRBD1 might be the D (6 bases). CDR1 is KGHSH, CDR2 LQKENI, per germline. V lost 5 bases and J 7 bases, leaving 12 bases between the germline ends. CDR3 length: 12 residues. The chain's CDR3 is CASSESRGEQYF. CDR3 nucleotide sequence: TGTGCCAGCTCAGAGAGCAGGGGAGAGCAGTACTTC.

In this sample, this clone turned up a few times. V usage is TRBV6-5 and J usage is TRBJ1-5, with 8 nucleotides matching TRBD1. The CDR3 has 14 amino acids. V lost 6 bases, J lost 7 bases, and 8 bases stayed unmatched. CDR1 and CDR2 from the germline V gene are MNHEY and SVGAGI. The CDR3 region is CASSPQGAGQPQHF. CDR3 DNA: TGTGCCAGCAGCCCGCAGGGGGCCGGGCAGCCCCAGCATTTT.